This TCR beta chain was documented in a study of cytomegalovirus exposure and HLA in healthy donors. Overall study findings and caveats: CMV serostatus was the sole immune exposure information available. Presence/absence comparisons presumed near-even sequencing depth among donors.

In the PCR, 60 Vbeta and 13 Jbeta primers were used. TCRdb's table, derived via immunoSEQ multiplex PCR, lists solely in-frame clones and lacks some. Of 140,000 to 150,000 clones in the sample, about four fifths were seen once. For this clone: What it recognizes is unknown.

The J segment lost 6 bases and the V segment lost 0 bases, leaving 10 bases of the junction unmatched. The CDR3 loop spans 17 amino acids. CDR1 is SGDLS, CDR2 YYNGEE, per germline. The chain has TRBV9 and TRBJ2-5, with 11 positions matching TRBD1. The TCR was taken from a middle-aged man in good health and CMV-seronegative. Sequenced sample: PBMCs. The CDR3 DNA is TGTGCCAGCAGCGTAGATGGGACAGGGGGGGTGGTAAAGACCCAGTACTTC. Protein product: CASSVDGTGGVVKTQYF.